A single sample is the source of the 5 T cell receptor beta chains below, sequenced in a study of T cells after yellow fever vaccination. Using its own MiXCR run on the 5' RACE reads, TCRdb lists one record per CDR3 protein. This sample has 500,000 to 650,000 distinct CDR3 sequences, with 17% found just once. The sample was PBMCs, taken 5 days after the first yellow fever vaccination. Receptors originate from a man aged 18-30 years who received the YFV17D yellow fever vaccine.

This clonotype was detected only a few times. The chain links TRBV7-2 to TRBJ1-6; D possibly corresponds to TRBD1 (5 bases). Per the germline V gene, CDR1 is SGHTA and CDR2 is FQGNSA. The V end lost 6 bases, the J end lost 5 bases, and 11 bases lay between the germline ends. There are 14 residues in the CDR3. The CDR3 reads CASRSGHHNSPLHF. The CDR3 nucleotides are TGTGCCAGCAGGTCCGGACACCATAATTCACCCCTCCACTTT.

This clonotype occurred a few times. The V gene is TRBV7-9, the J gene TRBJ1-5; 7 bases are a match to TRBD1. The germline CDR1 and CDR2 sequences are SEHNR and FQNEAQ (reference sequence). This CDR3 has 12 amino acids. With 5 bases clipped from V and 9 bases from J, the junction kept 4 bases outside the gene matches. The CDR3 DNA follows: TGTGCCAGCAGCACAGGGGAATGGCCCCAGCATTTT. It codes for CASSTGEWPQHF.

The table lists this clonotype with a few counts. V is TRBV18 and J is TRBJ1-1, with D perhaps matching TRBD1 (6 bases). The CDR3 is made up of 15 amino acids. The V and J ends lost 3 bases and 1 base respectively, with 12 bases between them. Germline V lookup: CDR1 KGHSH, CDR2 LQKENI. The CDR3 bases are TGTGCCAGCTCACCCCAGGACAGCTGGAACACTGAAGCTTTCTTT. Protein product: CASSPQDSWNTEAFF.

This clonotype showed up just a few times. V usage is TRBV25-1 and J usage is TRBJ1-1; TRBD1 matches at 7 bases. Germline V gene sequence: CDR1 MGHDK, CDR2 SYGVNS. This CDR3 has 16 residues. Unmatched junction bases numbered 6, after V lost 1 base and J lost 1 base. The CDR3 DNA follows: TGTGCCAGCAGTGAATTGGGAGGGGGCGCGAACACTGAAGCTTTCTTT. Translation gives CASSELGGGANTEAFF. Complete variable domain (other parts from reference TRBV25-1 and TRBJ1-1): EADIYQTPRYLVIGTGKKITLECSQTMGHDKMYWYQQDPGMELHLIHYSYGVNSTEKGDLSSESTVSRIRTEHFPLTLESARPSHTSQYLCASSELGGGANTEAFFGQGTRLTVV.

This clonotype has only one observation. This sequence joins TRBV12-5 and TRBJ1-1, with 7 bases aligning to TRBD1. After removal of 3 bases from V and 1 base from J, the junction contained 2 bases not matched to a gene. Germline values: CDR1 LGHNT, CDR2 FRNRAP. The CDR3 is 14 residues long. The CDR3 DNA reads TGTGCTAGTGGTTTTGGACAGGAGAACACTGAAGCTTTCTTT. Encoded protein: CASGFGQENTEAFF.